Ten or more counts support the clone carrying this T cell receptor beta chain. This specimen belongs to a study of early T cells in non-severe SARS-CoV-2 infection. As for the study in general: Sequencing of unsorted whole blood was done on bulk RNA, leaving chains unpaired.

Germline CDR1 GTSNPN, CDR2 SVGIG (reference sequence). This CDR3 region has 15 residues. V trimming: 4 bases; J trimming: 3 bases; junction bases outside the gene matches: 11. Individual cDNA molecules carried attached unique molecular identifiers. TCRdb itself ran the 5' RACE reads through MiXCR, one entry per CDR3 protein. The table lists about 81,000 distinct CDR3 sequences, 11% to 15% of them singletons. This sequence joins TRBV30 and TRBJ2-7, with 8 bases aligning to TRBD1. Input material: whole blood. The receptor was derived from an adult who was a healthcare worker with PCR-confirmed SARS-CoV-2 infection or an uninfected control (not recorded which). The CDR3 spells CAWTGTGQIGYEQYF. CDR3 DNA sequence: TGTGCCTGGACTGGGACAGGACAAATAGGCTACGAGCAGTACTTC.